This TCR beta chain was sequenced in a study of OX40 agonist ivuxolimab in advanced cancers. Study details: Hepatocellular carcinoma, melanoma, renal cell or head and neck cancer occurred in dose-escalation patients.

To note about this clone: Its antigen is as yet unknown.

CDR1 is LNHDA, CDR2 SQIVND, per germline (reference sequence). Trimming removed 6 bases from V and 0 bases from J; junction bases left unmatched: 7. The CDR3 is made up of 16 amino acids. Measured with immunoSEQ multiplex PCR; TCRdb has only the in-frame clones, and not every one. The sample lists some 66,000 clones, around 73% seen once, with 1.6% in the top ten. General observations from the study: The antigens recognized by the expanded peripheral T cells, that is their antigen specificity, were not determined.

The sample in question was CD4+ or CD8+ T cells sorted from blood, obtained in a trial of the OX40 agonist ivuxolimab. The sequence was obtained from an adult with an advanced solid tumor such as melanoma, head and neck, liver or kidney cancer. The rearrangement uses TRBV19 and TRBJ2-2; 7 bases fit TRBD1. CDR3 region: CASSHSGTANTGELFF. DNA for the CDR3: TGTGCCAGTAGCCATTCCGGGACAGCGAACACCGGGGAGCTGTTTTTT.